This is a list of T cell receptor beta chains from one sample in a study of blood T cell repertoires in COVID-19. Profiling relied on immunoSEQ multiplex PCR, and the TCRdb table lists in-frame clones only, not all of them. The sample lists tens of thousands of clones, approximately 86% occurring once. The sequenced sample consisted of peripheral blood. All receptors come from a woman aged 65 to 85 with acute or convalescent COVID-19. Both conserved end residues are part of each CDR3. A D gene is named only where the DNA matches it firmly. The size of a clone is reported for some rows only, either as once, few or many, or as a class for expanded clones.

V gene	J gene	D gene	clone size	CDR3 protein	CDR3 DNA
TRBV7-8	TRBJ1-6	-	-	CASSLDGRGNSPLHF	TGTGCCAGCAGCTTAGACGGGAGAGGGAATTCACCCCTCCACTTT
TRBV11-2	TRBJ2-5	-	-	CASSSWTTGRGQETQYF	TGTGCCAGCAGCTCATGGACTACAGGGAGGGGACAAGAGACCCAGTACTTC
TRBV6-6	TRBJ2-4	TRBD1	-	CASTPRDRGKNIQYF	TGTGCCAGCACCCCCCGGGACAGGGGCAAAAACATTCAGTACTTC
TRBV18	TRBJ2-1	-	-	CALGRSYNEQFF	TGTGCCCTTGGTAGATCCTACAATGAGCAGTTCTTC
TRBV9	TRBJ2-5	-	-	CASSLNPGHQYF	TGTGCCAGCAGCCTGAATCCAGGTCACCAGTACTTC
TRBV20-1	TRBJ1-2	TRBD1	few	CSGGQRYGYTF	TGCAGTGGGGGACAGCGCTATGGCTACACCTTC
TRBV30	TRBJ2-2	TRBD1	-	CAWSVGQGSYGELFF	TGTGCCTGGAGTGTGGGACAGGGGAGTTACGGGGAGCTGTTTTTT
TRBV5-4	TRBJ2-1	TRBD2	-	CASSLASGASEQFF	TGTGCCAGCAGCTTGGCTAGCGGGGCGAGTGAGCAGTTCTTC
TRBV27	TRBJ1-2	-	-	CASSTGNGYTF	TGTGCCAGCAGTACGGGGAATGGCTACACCTTC
TRBV5-5	TRBJ1-1	TRBD1	-	CASSLGQGLTEAFF	TGTGCCAGCAGCTTGGGACAGGGGTTGACTGAAGCTTTCTTT
TRBV7-2	TRBJ2-1	TRBD2	-	CASSLGLAGGINEQFF	TGTGCCAGCAGCTTAGGACTAGCGGGGGGGATAAATGAGCAGTTCTTC
TRBV6-5	TRBJ1-2	-	-	CASSYSSDKNYGYTF	TGTGCCAGCAGTTACTCGAGTGACAAAAACTATGGCTACACCTTC
TRBV5-1	TRBJ2-7	TRBD2	-	CASSIAGGWEQYF	TGCGCCAGCAGCATAGCGGGAGGGTGGGAGCAGTACTTC
TRBV11-2	TRBJ2-7	-	-	CASSPRLGSSYEQYF	TGTGCCAGCAGCCCTCGACTAGGTAGCTCCTACGAGCAGTACTTC
TRBV2	TRBJ1-5	-	-	CASRGTNYQPQHF	TGTGCCAGCAGAGGGACAAACTATCAGCCCCAGCATTTT
TRBV5-5	TRBJ1-6	TRBD1	once	CASSLVSGTGHSPLHF	TGTGCCAGCAGCTTGGTGTCCGGGACAGGGCATTCACCCCTCCACTTT
TRBV5-1	TRBJ1-2	TRBD1	once	CASSLAGTGNYGYTF	TGCGCCAGCAGCTTGGCCGGGACAGGGAACTATGGCTACACCTTC
TRBV5-1	TRBJ2-2	TRBD1	-	CASSGVGGVGELFF	TGCGCCAGCAGCGGAGTAGGGGGCGTCGGGGAGCTGTTTTTT
TRBV7-9	TRBJ1-4	TRBD1	-	CASSSRTGNEKLFF	TGTGCCAGCAGCTCCCGGACAGGTAATGAAAAACTGTTTTTT
TRBV5-4	TRBJ2-7	TRBD2	-	CASSLWAGGPHEQYF	TGTGCCAGCAGCTTGTGGGCGGGGGGGCCCCACGAGCAGTACTTC
TRBV28	TRBJ1-1	TRBD1	-	CASSSQGTGGSEAFF	TGTGCCAGCAGTTCTCAAGGGACAGGGGGTTCTGAAGCTTTCTTT
TRBV7-8	TRBJ1-4	-	-	CASSFGLSEKLFF	TGTGCCAGCAGCTTTGGTCTTAGTGAAAAACTGTTTTTT
TRBV30	TRBJ1-4	-	-	CAWSNSRVTNEKLFF	TGTGCCTGGAGTAACAGCAGAGTGACTAATGAAAAACTGTTTTTT
TRBV29-1	TRBJ2-2	TRBD2	-	CSVRLAGGPSTGELFF	TGCAGCGTTAGACTAGCGGGAGGGCCGAGCACCGGGGAGCTGTTTTTT
TRBV18	TRBJ1-1	-	-	CASSPGRGNTEAFF	TGTGCCAGCTCACCGGGGAGGGGAAACACTGAAGCTTTCTTT
TRBV19	TRBJ1-1	-	-	CASRQGQWNTEAFF	TGTGCCAGTAGGCAGGGACAATGGAACACTGAAGCTTTCTTT
TRBV7-8	TRBJ2-7	TRBD1	-	CASSYLQGILYEQYF	TGTGCCAGCAGCTATCTACAGGGGATCCTCTACGAGCAGTACTTC
TRBV7-9	TRBJ1-1	-	-	CASSPGVVNTEAFF	TGTGCCAGCAGCCCGGGGGTCGTAAACACTGAAGCTTTCTTT
TRBV7-6	TRBJ2-2	TRBD2	-	CASSLHLAGGPIGELFF	TGTGCCAGCAGCTTACACCTAGCGGGGGGGCCGATCGGGGAGCTGTTTTTT
TRBV3-1/TRBV3-2	TRBJ2-1	TRBD2	-	CASSQTGLAESSYNEQFF	TGTGCCAGCAGCCAAACGGGACTAGCAGAGAGCTCCTACAATGAGCAGTTCTTC
TRBV10-3	TRBJ1-6	-	-	CAISEQGLNSPLHF	TGTGCCATCAGTGAACAGGGTCTTAATTCACCCCTCCACTTT
TRBV4-1	TRBJ2-5	TRBD2	-	CASSRGGQETQYF	TGCGCCAGCAGTCGGGGGGGCCAAGAGACCCAGTACTTC
TRBV18	TRBJ2-7	-	-	CASSLSTISHEQYF	TGTGCCAGCTCACTTTCGACAATTTCACACGAGCAGTACTTC
TRBV7-9	TRBJ2-5	TRBD2	-	CASSLVAGGQETQYF	TGTGCCAGCAGCTTAGTTGCGGGGGGCCAAGAGACCCAGTACTTC
TRBV30	TRBJ2-1	-	-	CAWSRGLVTKNEQFF	TGTGCCTGGAGTCGAGGGCTAGTGACGAAGAATGAGCAGTTCTTC